The present TCR beta chain was sequenced within a study of Ad26.COV2.S vaccination and SARS-CoV-2 variants. Whole-study findings and limits: Those who received the vaccine showed greater spike-specific TCR breadth than those given placebo.

Comment on this clone: Its antigen is not known.

Treatment defined: 15 to 20 received Ad26.COV2.S at low or high dose, single or two shots; about five received placebo; per-sample allocation not given. Each sample was drawn 63 days after the first injection (of vaccine or placebo). Per the germline V gene, CDR1 is SNHLY and CDR2 is FYNNEI. V shed 2 bases and J 7 bases; nucleotides not matched to a gene: 3. The CDR3 consists of 14 residues. Produced via immunoSEQ multiplex PCR; TCRdb's table is partial and in-frame only. The repertoire holds about 390,000 clones, with 75% to 90% as singletons. The clonotype comes from a person between 18 and 65 years old who received the Ad26.COV2.S COVID-19 vaccine or a placebo. The chain recombines TRBV2 with TRBJ2-1; 9 positions agree with TRBD1. Here the sequenced sample was peripheral blood, taken in a trial of Ad26.COV2.S vaccine versus placebo. CDR3 loop: CASSESGQGNEQFF. In DNA form, the CDR3 reads TGTGCCAGCAGTGAATCTGGACAGGGGAATGAGCAGTTCTTC.